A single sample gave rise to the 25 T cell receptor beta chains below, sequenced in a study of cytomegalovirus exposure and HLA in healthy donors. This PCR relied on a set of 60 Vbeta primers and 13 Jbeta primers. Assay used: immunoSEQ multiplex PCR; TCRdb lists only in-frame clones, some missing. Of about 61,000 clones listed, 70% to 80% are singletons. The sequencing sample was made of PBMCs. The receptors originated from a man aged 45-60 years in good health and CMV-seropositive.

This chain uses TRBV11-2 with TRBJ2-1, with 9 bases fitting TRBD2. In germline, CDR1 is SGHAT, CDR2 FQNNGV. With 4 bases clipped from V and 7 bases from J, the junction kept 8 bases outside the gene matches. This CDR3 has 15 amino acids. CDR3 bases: TGTGCCAGCAGCTCACTCCCTAGCGGGGCGAATGAGCAGTTCTTC. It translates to CASSSLPSGANEQFF. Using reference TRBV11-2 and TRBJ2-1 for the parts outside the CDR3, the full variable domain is EAGVAQSPRYKIIEKRQSVAFWCNPISGHATLYWYQQILGQGPKLLIQFQNNGVVDDSQLPKDRFSAERLKGVDSTLKIQPAKLEDSAVYLCASSSLPSGANEQFFGPGTRLTVL.

Here the CDR3 reads CASGRDMNTEAFF. DNA for the CDR3: TGTGCCAGTGGCCGGGACATGAACACTGAAGCTTTCTTT. The V call is TRBV7-2, the J call TRBJ1-1; perhaps TRBD1 as D (6 bases). This CDR3 spans 13 amino acids. V shed 9 bases and J shed 0 bases, with 11 bases lying between them. Germline-derived CDR1 and CDR2 are SGHTA and FQGNSA.

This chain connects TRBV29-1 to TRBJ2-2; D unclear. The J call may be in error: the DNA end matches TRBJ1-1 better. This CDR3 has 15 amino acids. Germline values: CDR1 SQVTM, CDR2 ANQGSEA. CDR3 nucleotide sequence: TGCAGCTCCCGCTTTATTGGCTCGGCAGACACTGAAGCTTTCTTT. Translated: CSSRFIGSADTEAFF.

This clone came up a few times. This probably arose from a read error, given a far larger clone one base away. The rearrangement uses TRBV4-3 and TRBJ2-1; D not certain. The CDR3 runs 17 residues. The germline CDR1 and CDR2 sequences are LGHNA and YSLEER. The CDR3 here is CVSSPDMIVLIYNEQFF. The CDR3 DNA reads TGCGTCAGCAGCCCAGATATGATCGTACTCATCTACAATGAGCAGTTCTTC.

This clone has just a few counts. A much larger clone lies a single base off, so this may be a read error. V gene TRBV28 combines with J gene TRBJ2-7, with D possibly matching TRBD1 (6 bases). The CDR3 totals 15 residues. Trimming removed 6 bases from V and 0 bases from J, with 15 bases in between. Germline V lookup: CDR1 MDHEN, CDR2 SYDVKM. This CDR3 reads CASSSQGPSSYEQYF. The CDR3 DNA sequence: TGTGCCAGCAGCTCCCAGGGGCCCAGCTCCTACGAGCAGTACTTC. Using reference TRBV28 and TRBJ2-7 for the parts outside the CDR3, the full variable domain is DVKVTQSSRYLVKRTGEKVFLECVQDMDHENMFWYRQDPGLGLRLIYFSYDVKMKEKGDIPEGYSVSREKKERFSLILESASTNQTSMYLCASSSQGPSSYEQYFGPGTRLTVT.

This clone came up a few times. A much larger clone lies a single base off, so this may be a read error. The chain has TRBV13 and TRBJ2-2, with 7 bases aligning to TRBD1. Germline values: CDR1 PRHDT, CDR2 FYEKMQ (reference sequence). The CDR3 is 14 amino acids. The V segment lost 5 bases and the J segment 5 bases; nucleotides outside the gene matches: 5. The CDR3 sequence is CASSPQGMTGELFF. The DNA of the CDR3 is TGTGCCAGCAGCCCACAGGGGATGACCGGGGAGCTGTTTTTT. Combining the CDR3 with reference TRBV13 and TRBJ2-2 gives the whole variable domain AAGVIQSPRHLIKEKRETATLKCYPIPRHDTVYWYQQGPGQDPQFLISFYEKMQSDKGSIPDRFSAQQFSDYHSELNMSSLELGDSALYFCASSPQGMTGELFFGEGSRLTVL.

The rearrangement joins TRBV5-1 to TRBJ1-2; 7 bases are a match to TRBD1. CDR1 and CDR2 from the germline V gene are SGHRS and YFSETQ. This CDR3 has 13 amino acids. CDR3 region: CHSTGVTGDGYTF. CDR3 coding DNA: TGCCACAGCACCGGGGTTACAGGGGATGGCTACACCTTC.

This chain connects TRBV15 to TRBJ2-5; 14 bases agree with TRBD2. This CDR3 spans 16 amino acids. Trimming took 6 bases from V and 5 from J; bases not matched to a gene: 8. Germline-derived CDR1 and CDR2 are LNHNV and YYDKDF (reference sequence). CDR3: CATRRLAGGPQETQYF. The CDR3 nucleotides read TGTGCCACCAGGAGACTAGCGGGAGGGCCTCAGGAGACCCAGTACTTC.

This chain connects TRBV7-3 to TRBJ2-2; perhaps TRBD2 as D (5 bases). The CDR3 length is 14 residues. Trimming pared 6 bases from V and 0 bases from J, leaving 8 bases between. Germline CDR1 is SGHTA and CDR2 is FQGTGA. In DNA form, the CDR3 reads TGTGCCAGCAGACTACTAGCGAACACCGGGGAGCTGTTTTTT. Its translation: CASRLLANTGELFF. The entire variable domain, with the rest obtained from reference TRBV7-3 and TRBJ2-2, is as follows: GAGVSQTPSNKVTEKGKYVELRCDPISGHTALYWYRQSLGQGPEFLIYFQGTGAADDSGLPNDRFFAVRPEGSVSTLKIQRTERGDSAVYLCASRLLANTGELFFGEGSRLTVL.

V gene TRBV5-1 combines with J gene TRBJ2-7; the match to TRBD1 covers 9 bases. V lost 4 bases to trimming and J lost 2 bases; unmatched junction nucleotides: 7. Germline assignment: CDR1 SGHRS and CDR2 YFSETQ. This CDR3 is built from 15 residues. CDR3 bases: TGCGCCAGCAGCCTAACCGGGACAGGGACCTACGAGCAGTACTTC. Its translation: CASSLTGTGTYEQYF.

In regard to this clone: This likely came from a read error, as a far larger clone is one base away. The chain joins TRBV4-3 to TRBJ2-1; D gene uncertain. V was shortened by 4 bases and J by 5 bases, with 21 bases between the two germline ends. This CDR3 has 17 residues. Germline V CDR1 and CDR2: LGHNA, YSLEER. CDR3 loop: CASSPDMIVLIDNEQFF. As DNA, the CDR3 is TGCGCCAGCAGCCCAGATATGATCGTACTCATCGACAATGAGCAGTTCTTC.

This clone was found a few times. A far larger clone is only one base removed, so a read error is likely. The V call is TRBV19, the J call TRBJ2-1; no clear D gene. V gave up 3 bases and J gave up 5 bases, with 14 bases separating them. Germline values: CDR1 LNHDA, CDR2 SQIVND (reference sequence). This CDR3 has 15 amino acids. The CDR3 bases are TGTGCCAGTAGTATCGGCCCCCTAGACCACAATGAGCAGTTCTTC. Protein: CASSIGPLDHNEQFF.

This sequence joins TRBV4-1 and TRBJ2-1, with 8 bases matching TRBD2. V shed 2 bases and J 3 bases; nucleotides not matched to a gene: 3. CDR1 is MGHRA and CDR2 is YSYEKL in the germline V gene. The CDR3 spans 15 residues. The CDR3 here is CASSQSGSVYNEQFF. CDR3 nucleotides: TGCGCCAGCAGCCAAAGCGGGAGTGTCTACAATGAGCAGTTCTTC.

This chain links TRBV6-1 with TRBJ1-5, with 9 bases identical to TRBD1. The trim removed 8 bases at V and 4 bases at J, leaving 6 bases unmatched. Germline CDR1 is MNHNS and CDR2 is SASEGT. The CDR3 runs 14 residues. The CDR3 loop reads CASGGGQGNQPQHF. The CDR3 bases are TGTGCCAGCGGAGGGGGACAGGGTAATCAGCCCCAGCATTTT.

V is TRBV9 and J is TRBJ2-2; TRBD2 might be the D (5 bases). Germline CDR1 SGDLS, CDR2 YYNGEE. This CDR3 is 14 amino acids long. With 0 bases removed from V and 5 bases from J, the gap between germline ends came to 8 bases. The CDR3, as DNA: TGTGCCAGCAGCGTAGGTCGGAGGACCGGGGAGCTGTTTTTT. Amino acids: CASSVGRRTGELFF.

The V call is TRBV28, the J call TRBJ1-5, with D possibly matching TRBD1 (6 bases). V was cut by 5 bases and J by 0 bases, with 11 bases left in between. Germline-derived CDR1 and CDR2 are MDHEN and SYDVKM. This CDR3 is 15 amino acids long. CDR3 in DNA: TGTGCCAGCAGTATAATACAGGGTAGCAATCAGCCCCAGCATTTT. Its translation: CASSIIQGSNQPQHF.

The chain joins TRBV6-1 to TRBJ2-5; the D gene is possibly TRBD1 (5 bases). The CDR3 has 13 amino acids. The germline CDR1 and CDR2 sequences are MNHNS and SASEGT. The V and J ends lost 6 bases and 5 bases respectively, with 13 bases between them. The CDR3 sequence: CASSLPGSETQYF. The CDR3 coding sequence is TGTGCCAGCAGCCTCCCAGGGTCGGAGACCCAGTACTTC.

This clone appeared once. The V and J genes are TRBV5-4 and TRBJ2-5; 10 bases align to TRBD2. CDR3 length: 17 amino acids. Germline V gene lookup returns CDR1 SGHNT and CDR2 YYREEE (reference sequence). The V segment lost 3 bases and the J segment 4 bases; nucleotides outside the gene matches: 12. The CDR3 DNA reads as TGTGCCAGCAGCTCCGGGACTAGCGCAACAATCGGAGAGACCCAGTACTTC. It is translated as CASSSGTSATIGETQYF.

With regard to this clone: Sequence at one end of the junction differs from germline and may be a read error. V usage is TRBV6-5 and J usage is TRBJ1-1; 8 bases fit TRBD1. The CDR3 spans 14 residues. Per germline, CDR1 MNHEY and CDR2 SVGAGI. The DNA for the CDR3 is TGTGCCTGCAGTAAGGGGACAGGGAACACTGAAGCTTTCTTT. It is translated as CACSKGTGNTEAFF.

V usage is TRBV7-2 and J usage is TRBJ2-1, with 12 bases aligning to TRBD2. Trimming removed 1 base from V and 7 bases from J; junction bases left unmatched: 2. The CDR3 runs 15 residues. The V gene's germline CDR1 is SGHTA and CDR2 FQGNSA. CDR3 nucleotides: TGTGCCAGCAGCTTAGAGACTAGCGGGAGAAATGAGCAGTTCTTC. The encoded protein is CASSLETSGRNEQFF.

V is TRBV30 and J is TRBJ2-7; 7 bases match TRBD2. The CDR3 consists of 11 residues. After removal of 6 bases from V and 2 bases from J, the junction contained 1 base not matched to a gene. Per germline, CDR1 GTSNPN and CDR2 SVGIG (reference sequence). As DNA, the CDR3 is TGTGCCTGTGCGGGGGCCTACGAGCAGTACTTC. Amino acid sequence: CACAGAYEQYF.

Written as DNA, the CDR3 is TGTGCCAGCAGCTGGACAGGGGGGGCCTACGAGCAGTACTTC. As protein: CASSWTGGAYEQYF. The rearrangement links TRBV7-9 to TRBJ2-7; 10 bases match TRBD1. The V gene end was trimmed by 4 bases and the J gene end by 2 bases; junction bases not matched to a gene: 2. Germline CDR1 and CDR2: SEHNR and FQNEAQ (reference sequence). This CDR3 spans 14 amino acids.

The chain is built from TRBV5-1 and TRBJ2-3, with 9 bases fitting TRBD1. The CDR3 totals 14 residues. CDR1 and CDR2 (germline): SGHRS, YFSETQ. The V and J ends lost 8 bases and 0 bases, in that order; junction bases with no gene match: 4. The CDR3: CASWDRVSTDTQYF. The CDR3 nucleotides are TGCGCCAGTTGGGACAGGGTGAGCACAGATACGCAGTATTTT.

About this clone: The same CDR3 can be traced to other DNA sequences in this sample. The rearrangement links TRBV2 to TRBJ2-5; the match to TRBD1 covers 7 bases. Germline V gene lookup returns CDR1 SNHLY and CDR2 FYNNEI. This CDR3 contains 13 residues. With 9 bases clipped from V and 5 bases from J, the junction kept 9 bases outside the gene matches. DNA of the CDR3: TGTGCCAGTAGACAGGGCCCAGGGGAGACCCAGTACTTC. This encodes CASRQGPGETQYF. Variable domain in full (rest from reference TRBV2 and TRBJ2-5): EPEVTQTPSHQVTQMGQEVILRCVPISNHLYFYWYRQILGQKVEFLVSFYNNEISEKSEIFDDQFSVERPDGSNFTLKIRSTKLEDSAMYFCASRQGPGETQYFGPGTRLLVL.

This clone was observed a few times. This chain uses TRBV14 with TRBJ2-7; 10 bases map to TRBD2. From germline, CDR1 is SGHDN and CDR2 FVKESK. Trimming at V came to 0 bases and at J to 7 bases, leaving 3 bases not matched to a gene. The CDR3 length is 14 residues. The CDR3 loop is CASSQDLLAGEQYF. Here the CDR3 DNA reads TGTGCCAGCAGCCAAGATCTACTAGCGGGGGAGCAGTACTTC.